These T cell receptor beta chains were read from a single sample in a study of molecular identifiers for immune sequencing clone quantification. In TCRdb, the PCR reads were re-called with MiXCR into one record per CDR3 protein. The repertoire consists of 60,000 to 80,000 distinct CDR3 sequences, with roughly 20% occurring once and the leading ten covering 1.5% to 1.8%. The sequencing input was naive CD8+ T cells from blood, with Jurkat cell RNA spiked in. All receptors derive from a human donor in good health. Some libraries in this study had Jurkat cell RNA spiked in. Each CDR3 is given with its conserved first and last residue. Clone size appears in some rows only: once, few, many, or a class for an expanded clone.

CDR3	V	size
CASSLGAAATDTQYF	TRBV27	many
CASSLLGRTDTQYF	TRBV7-8	many
CATHRPGDQETQYF	TRBV10-3	many
CAWRGGSTDTQYF	TRBV30	many
CASSYGGTRWSGELFF	TRBV6-5	.
CASSLGRNGYGYTF	TRBV19	few
CASGLVDGGDRETQYF	TRBV12-5	many
CASSVNTRSYEQYF	TRBV5-3	.
CAVETPFGREAGGFTDTQYF	TRBV7-6	.
CASSRNEQYF	TRBV28	medium-sized
CASSLGAPGTDTQYF	TRBV5-4	few
CASSLEGRLNYEQYF	TRBV11-2	many
CAWRSTSDSEQFF	TRBV30	.
CASSPGTSSTEAFF	TRBV6-1	many
CASSLGQADGELFF	TRBV7-9	many
CASSPPAGGGTDTQYF	TRBV4-1	many
CASSAAGTDRNSPLHF	TRBV7-6	many
CASSQAVEAQNTGELFF	TRBV4-1	many
CASSLPSAASGSPYEQYF	TRBV7-9	many
CASSFVLGGRTYNEQFF	TRBV28	many
CASSLVRGLTNTGELFF	TRBV28	many
CASSIGAGNQPQHF	TRBV19	few
CASSAPWDEQFF	TRBV7-9	.
CASSLFGNQPQHF	TRBV27	many
CASSWAGTGRIQGEFF	TRBV5-6	many
CASSQTTGSTDTQYF	TRBV7-6	many
CATLPQGTSYEQYF	TRBV24-1	.
CAISEGQGNTEAFF	TRBV10-3	many
CASRYSREGRNTGELFF	TRBV3-1	many
CASSYGLNTGELFF	TRBV6-5	many
CASSPPGTGVNYGYTF	TRBV12-3/TRBV12-4	.
CASSGGGRAGDEQYF	TRBV28	.
CASRELAGEITGELFF	TRBV7-9	many
CATSGGGRENEQFF	TRBV15	few
CASRPGTGNYAQYF	TRBV27	many
CASSLSPGLVYEQYF	TRBV27	many
CASSISSAYYEQYF	TRBV19	many
CASSRSENTEVAFF	TRBV2	many
CASSQDVAEYEQYF	TRBV4-1	many
CSARDHVGEAFF	TRBV20-1	many
CASSSDGTSTDTQYF	TRBV5-1	many
CASSKTGGNEQYF	TRBV27	.
CASNGENTGELFF	TRBV19	.
CSVKAGDSYNEQFF	TRBV29-1	many
CSAIGQGDGYTF	TRBV20-1	.
CASSQLAKPGAEQYF	TRBV4-1	many
CASGHGLAGGGSTDTQYF	TRBV5-3	.
CASGDRAGTGRPEAFF	TRBV9	.
CASSQIAGGYNEQFF	TRBV3-1	.
CASRTGFEARETQYF	TRBV7-8	many
CSVRGEGASGSTMEYEQYF	TRBV29-1	many
CASSVLTVLAGVPDTQYF	TRBV19	.
CASSLVAGGEQFF	TRBV7-7	few
CASSLSLGLAGGVDNEQFF	TRBV27	.